This T cell receptor beta chain was identified in a study of T-cell reconstitution after alpha-beta-depleted transplantation in children. This clonotype was recorded at least ten times. Its antigen is not known. Overall study findings and caveats: Fresh T-cell production supplied most of the T-cell counts and diversity seen one year after transplant.

During its preparation, the TCRbeta library received unique molecular identifiers. TCRdb independently ran MiXCR on the PCR reads; one entry per CDR3 protein. The sample yields about 640,000 distinct CDR3 sequences, 10% to 15% seen once. The ends were cut back, 3 bases at V and 1 base at J, with 20 bases in the middle. The CDR3 has 17 amino acids. The V gene's germline CDR1 is DFQATT and CDR2 SNEGSKA (reference sequence). This chain connects TRBV20-1 to TRBJ2-3; the D gene is possibly TRBD2 (6 bases). The clonotype originates from a male patient aged 5 to 17 who had a stem cell transplant for acute myeloid leukemia, so the T cells may come from the graft donor. The sample consisted of PBMCs, mostly from graft donor cells, taken 360 days after TCRalphabeta/CD19-depleted stem cell transplant. CDR3 sequence: CSASGWGGTGGTDTQYF. The CDR3 DNA follows: TGCAGTGCTAGCGGGTGGGGCGGGACCGGAGGCACAGATACGCAGTATTTT.